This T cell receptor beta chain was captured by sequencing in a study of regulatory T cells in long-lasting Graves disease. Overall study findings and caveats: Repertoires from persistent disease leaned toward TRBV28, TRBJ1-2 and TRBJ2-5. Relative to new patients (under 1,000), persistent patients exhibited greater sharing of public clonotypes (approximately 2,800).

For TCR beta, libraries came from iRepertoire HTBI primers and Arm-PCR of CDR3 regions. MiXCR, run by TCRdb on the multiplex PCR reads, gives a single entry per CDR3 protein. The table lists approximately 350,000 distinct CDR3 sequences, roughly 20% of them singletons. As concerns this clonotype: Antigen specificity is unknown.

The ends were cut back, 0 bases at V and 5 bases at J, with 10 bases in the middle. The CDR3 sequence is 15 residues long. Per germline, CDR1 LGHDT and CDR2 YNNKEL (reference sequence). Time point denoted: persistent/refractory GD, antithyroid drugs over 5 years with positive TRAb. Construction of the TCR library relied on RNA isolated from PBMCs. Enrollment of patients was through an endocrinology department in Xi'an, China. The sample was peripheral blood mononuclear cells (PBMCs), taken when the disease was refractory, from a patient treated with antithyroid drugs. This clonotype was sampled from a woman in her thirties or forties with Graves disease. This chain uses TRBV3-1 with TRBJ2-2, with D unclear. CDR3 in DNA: TGTGCCAGCAGCCAAGATGAGGAACCGACCGGGGAGCTGTTTTTT. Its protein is CASSQDEEPTGELFF.